One and the same sample provided the 23 T cell receptor beta chains below, sequenced in a study of blood T cell repertoires in COVID-19. The table came from immunoSEQ multiplex PCR; TCRdb's copy has only in-frame clones and leaves some out. The data show 130,000 to 150,000 clones, with 84% seen just once and 5.5% to 7% held by the top ten. The sample consisted of peripheral blood. These receptors came from a human donor in a cohort sampled during active COVID-19.

This chain uses TRBV7-9 with TRBJ2-3; possible D gene TRBD1, 6 bases. Germline values: CDR1 SEHNR, CDR2 FQNEAQ (reference sequence). The CDR3 loop spans 15 amino acids. The V end was cut by 1 base, the J end by 5 bases, with 13 bases between. For the CDR3, the DNA is TGTGCCAGCAGCTTAGGCGCGGCAGGGGAAGATACGCAGTATTTT. This gives the protein CASSLGAAGEDTQYF. The variable domain in full, with the rest retrieved from reference TRBV7-9 and TRBJ2-3, is DTGVSQNPRHKITKRGQNVTFRCDPISEHNRLYWYRQTLGQGPEFLTYFQNEAQLEKSRLLSDRFSAERPKGSFSTLEIQRTEQGDSAMYLCASSLGAAGEDTQYFGPGTRLTVL.

The V call is TRBV7-9, the J call TRBJ2-5, with a tentative D call TRBD1 (6 bases). The CDR3 totals 15 residues. Trimming removed 0 bases from V and 4 bases from J, with 12 bases in between. The germline V gene encodes CDR1 SEHNR and CDR2 FQNEAQ (reference sequence). The CDR3 coding sequence is TGTGCCAGCAGCTTAGCGGCAGGGGCGGGAGAGACCCAGTACTTC. It codes for CASSLAAGAGETQYF.

The chain has TRBV3-1 (or the pseudogene TRBV3-2) and TRBJ2-3, with 8 positions matching TRBD2. With V trimmed by 3 bases and J by 5 bases, 7 bases remained unmatched. Germline CDR1 reads LGHDT; CDR2 reads YNNKEL (reference sequence). This CDR3 spans 15 amino acids. The CDR3 loop is CASSQNVGGGDTQYF. DNA for the CDR3: TGTGCCAGCAGCCAGAACGTCGGGGGGGGAGATACGCAGTATTTT.

DNA for the CDR3: TGTGCCAGTAGTATGGGGACTAACCAAGAGACCCAGTACTTC. This encodes CASSMGTNQETQYF. This chain uses TRBV19 with TRBJ2-5, with 7 bases that match TRBD2. In germline, CDR1 is LNHDA, CDR2 SQIVND (reference sequence). The CDR3 runs 14 residues. The V gene end was trimmed by 3 bases and the J gene end by 0 bases; junction bases not matched to a gene: 1.

The J gene is TRBJ1-3, the V gene TRBV18, with no clear D. The CDR3 is 17 residues long. Trimming took off 1 base at V and 2 bases at J, with 15 bases between the two ends. Germline CDR1 and CDR2: KGHSH and LQKENI. The CDR3 loop is CASSPRSNGITGNTIYF. The CDR3 DNA sequence: TGTGCCAGCTCACCACGGAGTAACGGTATTACTGGAAACACCATATATTTT. The variable domain in full, with the rest retrieved from reference TRBV18 and TRBJ1-3, is NAGVMQNPRHLVRRRGQEARLRCSPMKGHSHVYWYRQLPEEGLKFMVYLQKENIIDESGMPKERFSAEFPKEGPSILRIQQVVRGDSAAYFCASSPRSNGITGNTIYFGEGSWLTVV.

The gene calls are TRBV5-4 and TRBJ2-3, with a possible D match to TRBD1 (5 bases). In germline, CDR1 is SGHNT, CDR2 YYREEE (reference sequence). The length of the CDR3 is 15 residues. Trimming pared 5 bases from V and 2 bases from J, leaving 15 bases between. CDR3: CASRQSAGNTDTQYF. The CDR3 bases are TGTGCCAGCAGGCAAAGCGCAGGGAACACAGATACGCAGTATTTT.

The chain recombines TRBV18 with TRBJ2-2; TRBD2 matches at 7 bases. V gave up 3 bases and J gave up 0 bases; unmatched junction bases: 4. The germline CDR1 and CDR2 sequences are KGHSH and LQKENI. The CDR3 totals 16 residues. The DNA of the CDR3 is TGTGCCAGCTCACCCGGCGGGGGAACGAACACCGGGGAGCTGTTTTTT. Translating it yields CASSPGGGTNTGELFF.

J is TRBJ1-5 and V is TRBV28; 7 bases are a match to TRBD1. CDR3 length: 17 amino acids. Germline trimming cut 6 bases from V and 1 base from J; bases unmatched to any gene: 12. The germline gives CDR1 MDHEN, CDR2 SYDVKM. CDR3 residues: CASSLLRRDRSNQPQHF. The CDR3 DNA reads as TGTGCCAGCAGCCTATTGCGGCGGGACAGAAGCAATCAGCCCCAGCATTTT. Drawing the rest from reference TRBV28 and TRBJ1-5, the complete variable domain is DVKVTQSSRYLVKRTGEKVFLECVQDMDHENMFWYRQDPGLGLRLIYFSYDVKMKEKGDIPEGYSVSREKKERFSLILESASTNQTSMYLCASSLLRRDRSNQPQHFGDGTRLSIL.

The chain uses TRBV6-6 and TRBJ1-3; 7 bases match TRBD1. This CDR3 spans 15 amino acids. Germline assignment: CDR1 MNHNY and CDR2 SVGAGI (reference sequence). V shed 0 bases and J 4 bases; nucleotides not matched to a gene: 3. The CDR3 DNA follows: TGTGCCAGCAGTTACTCCGTGACAGGGGGAAACACCATATATTTT. Amino acid sequence: CASSYSVTGGNTIYF.

CDR3 sequence (DNA): TGTGCCAGCAGTGAAGCGACAGGGACTAATGAAAAACTGTTTTTT. This gives the protein CASSEATGTNEKLFF. The chain joins TRBV6-1 to TRBJ1-4, with 7 bases aligning to TRBD1. Trimming took 0 bases from V and 2 from J; bases not matched to a gene: 0. Looked up from germline, CDR1 is MNHNS and CDR2 is SASEGT. This CDR3 has 15 residues.

The chain uses TRBV9 and TRBJ2-3, with D perhaps matching TRBD2 (5 bases). Germline V gene lookup returns CDR1 SGDLS and CDR2 YYNGEE. CDR3 length: 15 amino acids. V lost 0 bases and J lost 2, with 10 bases in between. This chain's CDR3 is CASSVAPGTTDTQYF. CDR3 nucleotides: TGTGCCAGCAGCGTAGCACCGGGAACCACAGATACGCAGTATTTT.

The V call is TRBV6-6, the J call TRBJ2-7; no clear D gene. In germline, CDR1 is MNHNY, CDR2 SVGAGI (reference sequence). V was shortened by 6 bases and J by 0 bases, with 12 bases between the two germline ends. The CDR3 spans 14 residues. CDR3: CASRVPGVSYEQYF. In DNA form, the CDR3 reads TGTGCCAGCAGAGTCCCCGGTGTCTCCTACGAGCAGTACTTC.

This clone was seen only a few times. The chain joins TRBV2 to TRBJ2-7; 11 bases fit TRBD2. The CDR3 is made up of 17 amino acids. Trimming cost V 6 bases and J 1 base; bases outside gene matches: 11. Looked up from germline, CDR1 is SNHLY and CDR2 is FYNNEI. The CDR3 coding sequence is TGTGCCAGCAGGGATTTGACTAGCGGGGCGCGATCCTACGAGCAGTACTTC. As protein: CASRDLTSGARSYEQYF.

CDR3 protein: CASSEYRNGIQYF. DNA for the CDR3: TGTGCCAGCAGTGAATACAGAAATGGCATTCAGTACTTC. This chain connects TRBV2 to TRBJ2-4, with no clear D. The V gene lost 2 bases and the J gene lost 9 bases, with 11 bases spanning the gap. Per the germline V gene, CDR1 is SNHLY and CDR2 is FYNNEI. The CDR3 sequence is 13 residues long.

This clone was picked up a small number of times. The CDR3 here is CASARTAAAPSTDTQYF. The CDR3 DNA is TGTGCCAGCGCCAGGACAGCCGCTGCCCCAAGCACAGATACGCAGTATTTT. The genes are TRBV5-5 and TRBJ2-3, with D perhaps TRBD1 (6 bases). With 7 bases removed from V and 0 bases from J, the gap between germline ends came to 21 bases. CDR1 is SGHKS and CDR2 is YYEKEE in the germline V gene (reference sequence). The CDR3 consists of 17 residues.

This clone was seen only a few times. The chain uses TRBV5-1 and TRBJ1-1; a possible D gene is TRBD1 (5 bases). Germline CDR1 is SGHRS and CDR2 is YFSETQ. The ends were cut back, 4 bases at V and 5 bases at J, with 12 bases in the middle. The CDR3 spans 13 residues. This chain's CDR3 is CASSPGGGTEAFF. The CDR3 DNA is TGCGCCAGCAGCCCCGGGGGAGGAACTGAAGCTTTCTTT. Drawing the rest from reference TRBV5-1 and TRBJ1-1, the complete variable domain is KAGVTQTPRYLIKTRGQQVTLSCSPISGHRSVSWYQQTPGQGLQFLFEYFSETQRNKGNFPGRFSGRQFSNSRSEMNVSTLELGDSALYLCASSPGGGTEAFFGQGTRLTVV.

The chain joins TRBV5-6 to TRBJ2-7; D is uncertain. Trimming took 2 bases from V and 0 from J, leaving 6 bases between them. CDR1 SGHDT and CDR2 YYEEEE come from the germline V gene. This CDR3 has 13 amino acids. CDR3 in amino acids: CASSFTVSYEQYF. CDR3 bases: TGTGCCAGCAGCTTTACGGTCTCCTACGAGCAGTACTTC.

V is TRBV5-4 and J is TRBJ1-4; TRBD1 matches at 9 bases. The germline V gene encodes CDR1 SGHNT and CDR2 YYREEE (reference sequence). The CDR3 runs 15 residues. Trimming at V came to 4 bases and at J to 3 bases, leaving 4 bases not matched to a gene. The CDR3 DNA sequence: TGTGCCAGCAGCCAACAGGGGGCTCCTAATGAAAAACTGTTTTTT. This gives the protein CASSQQGAPNEKLFF.

This clone was observed once. The rearrangement uses TRBV5-6 and TRBJ2-7; TRBD1 agrees at 8 bases. The CDR3 is 16 residues long. From germline, CDR1 is SGHDT and CDR2 YYEEEE. The V and J ends lost 2 bases and 3 bases, in that order; junction bases with no gene match: 10. In nucleotides, the CDR3 is TGTGCCAGCAGCTTTTACTCCGGGACAGGCTACTACGAGCAGTACTTC. This sequence encodes CASSFYSGTGYYEQYF. Variable domain in full (rest from reference TRBV5-6 and TRBJ2-7): DAGVTQSPTHLIKTRGQQVTLRCSPKSGHDTVSWYQQALGQGPQFIFQYYEEEERQRGNFPDRFSGHQFPNYSSELNVNALLLGDSALYLCASSFYSGTGYYEQYFGPGTRLTVT.

The chain has TRBV4-3 and TRBJ2-7; D remains ambiguous. In germline, CDR1 is LGHNA, CDR2 YSLEER. This CDR3 comprises 13 residues. Between the trimmed V and J ends, which lost 1 base and 3 bases, there was a span of 7 bases. The CDR3 here is CASSQVRGYEQYF. CDR3 nucleotides: TGCGCCAGCAGCCAAGTCCGAGGCTACGAGCAGTACTTC.

The table lists this clone with many counts. The V and J genes are TRBV6-1 and TRBJ2-3; 9 positions agree with TRBD2. CDR1 and CDR2 from the germline V gene are MNHNS and SASEGT. After removal of 6 bases from V and 2 bases from J, the junction contained 6 bases not matched to a gene. The length of the CDR3 is 15 residues. As DNA, the CDR3 is TGTGCCAGCAGCTTAGCGGGGGATAACACAGATACGCAGTATTTT. It yields the protein CASSLAGDNTDTQYF.

This clone was counted a few times. The CDR3, as DNA: TGTGCCAGCAGCGTAAGGGGTAATCAGCCCCAGCATTTT. It translates to CASSVRGNQPQHF. The chain is built from TRBV9 and TRBJ1-5, with D maybe TRBD1 (5 bases). The CDR3 length is 13 residues. Per the germline V gene, CDR1 is SGDLS and CDR2 is YYNGEE. Deletions cut 1 base from V and 4 bases from J, with 6 bases between.

This chain links TRBV24-1 with TRBJ1-1; no firm D call. Germline V gene sequence: CDR1 KGHDR, CDR2 SFDVKD. This CDR3 region has 12 residues. Trimming pared 9 bases from V and 1 base from J, leaving 8 bases between. The CDR3 DNA sequence: TGTGCCACCTCGGGTGCGAACACTGAAGCTTTCTTT. It is translated as CATSGANTEAFF.